This T cell receptor beta chain is drawn from a study of CD8+ T cells in alopecia areata. Markers including CD4, CD8alpha, NKG2D and NKG2ACE guided sorting of pooled cutaneous lymph node cells. Isolated RNA was reverse transcribed into cDNA used as the sequencing template. Profiling relied on immunoSEQ multiplex PCR, and the TCRdb table lists in-frame clones only, not all of them. This set yields about 270,000 clones and no singletons; the top ten hold 0.9% to 1.5%. This clone came up a few times. Mouse gene names and germline throughout. The read terminates 4 residues before the CDR3 end, so the remaining end is supplied by the germline J gene. Germline V gene sequence: CDR1 NSQYPW, CDR2 LRSPGD (reference sequence). The CDR3 covers 15 residues. With V trimmed by 8 bases and J by 1 base, 8 bases remained unmatched.

Sequenced sample: CD4+ T cells sorted from a lymph node. The chain is built from TRBV1 and TRBJ2-3, with TRBD2 identical over 8 bases. The sequence was collected from a C3H/HeJ mouse with alopecia areata. This mouse strain has H2-k as its MHC haplotype. CDR3 region: CTCEKGGRGAETLYF. CDR3 DNA (partial): TGCACCTGCGAAAAGGGGGGGCGAGGTGCAGAA.